These T cell receptor beta chains were read from a single sample in a study of shared T cell receptors in the human thymus. Sequencing used immunoSEQ multiplex PCR; TCRdb keeps in-frame clones, though not all of them. This sample has 540,000 or so clones, with roughly 74% found just once. The same data also contributed to another study, on human thymus T cells.

The sequenced material came from thymocytes. These receptors were collected from a boy under three years old with a congenital heart defect. CDR3s include the opening cysteine and the closing phenylalanine or tryptophan. A D gene is named only where the DNA matches it firmly. Some rows have no size entry. The others give once, few or many, or a class for an expanded clone.

j_gene: TRBJ2-7; abundance: .; d_gene: TRBD2; v_gene: TRBV10-1; CDR3aa: CASSDRLAGYSYEQYF; CDR3nt: TGCGCCAGCAGCGACCGACTAGCGGGCTACTCCTACGAGCAGTACTTC
j_gene: TRBJ1-5; abundance: once; d_gene: .; v_gene: TRBV11-2; CDR3aa: CASSLEHDRYNQPQHF; CDR3nt: TGTGCCAGCAGCTTAGAGCACGACAGGTACAATCAGCCCCAGCATTTT
j_gene: TRBJ2-3; abundance: .; d_gene: .; v_gene: TRBV6-1; CDR3aa: CASTWEGGADTQYF; CDR3nt: TGTGCCAGCACCTGGGAGGGGGGGGCAGATACGCAGTATTTT
j_gene: TRBJ1-1; abundance: .; d_gene: .; v_gene: TRBV19; CDR3aa: CASTMTGNTEAFF; CDR3nt: TGTGCCAGTACCATGACAGGGAACACTGAAGCTTTCTTT
j_gene: TRBJ2-5; abundance: .; d_gene: TRBD1; v_gene: TRBV6-1; CDR3aa: CASSRTGIGETQYF; CDR3nt: TGTGCCAGCAGCCGGACAGGGATCGGGGAGACCCAGTACTTC
j_gene: TRBJ2-7; abundance: .; d_gene: TRBD2; v_gene: TRBV7-2; CDR3aa: CASNFPGTSEDEQYF; CDR3nt: TGTGCCAGCAACTTCCCCGGGACTAGCGAGGACGAGCAGTACTTC
j_gene: TRBJ2-2; abundance: .; d_gene: .; v_gene: TRBV28; CDR3aa: CASTGNTGELFF; CDR3nt: TGTGCCAGCACAGGGAACACCGGGGAGCTGTTTTTT
j_gene: TRBJ1-2; abundance: .; d_gene: TRBD1; v_gene: TRBV4-3; CDR3aa: CASSLEFPGQKPPNYGYTF; CDR3nt: TGCGCCAGCAGCCTAGAATTTCCGGGACAGAAGCCTCCTAACTATGGCTACACCTTC
j_gene: TRBJ2-7; abundance: .; d_gene: TRBD2; v_gene: TRBV5-1; CDR3aa: CASRIAVAGGYEQYF; CDR3nt: TGCGCCAGCAGGATTGCGGTAGCGGGGGGGTACGAGCAGTACTTC
j_gene: TRBJ2-3; abundance: .; d_gene: TRBD2; v_gene: TRBV5-6; CDR3aa: CASSLAQRDPDTQYF; CDR3nt: TGTGCCAGCAGCTTGGCCCAGCGGGACCCAGATACGCAGTATTTT
j_gene: TRBJ2-3; abundance: few; d_gene: TRBD2; v_gene: TRBV27; CDR3aa: CASRTGTSGPRYTDTQYF; CDR3nt: TGTGCCAGCCGTACCGGGACTAGCGGGCCAAGGTACACAGATACGCAGTATTTT
j_gene: TRBJ2-3; abundance: .; d_gene: .; v_gene: TRBV4-1; CDR3aa: CASSQEGLAISTDAQYF; CDR3nt: TGCGCCAGCAGCCAAGAAGGGCTAGCGATTAGCACAGATGCGCAGTATTTT
j_gene: TRBJ1-1; abundance: .; d_gene: .; v_gene: TRBV9; CDR3aa: CASSVAGVGGTEAFF; CDR3nt: TGTGCCAGCAGCGTAGCGGGGGTGGGGGGCACTGAAGCTTTCTTT
j_gene: TRBJ2-7; abundance: .; d_gene: TRBD1; v_gene: TRBV11-3; CDR3aa: CASSLGDGTAYEQYF; CDR3nt: TGTGCCAGCAGCTTAGGGGACGGGACAGCTTACGAGCAGTACTTC
j_gene: TRBJ2-1; abundance: few; d_gene: TRBD1; v_gene: TRBV19; CDR3aa: CASSEAGGTGSYNEQFF; CDR3nt: TGTGCCAGTAGTGAGGCTGGCGGGACAGGGTCCTACAATGAGCAGTTCTTC
j_gene: TRBJ2-7; abundance: .; d_gene: .; v_gene: TRBV27; CDR3aa: CASSPSGSAYEQYF; CDR3nt: TGTGCCAGCAGTCCCTCAGGGTCGGCCTACGAGCAGTACTTC
j_gene: TRBJ1-4; abundance: .; d_gene: .; v_gene: TRBV14; CDR3aa: CASSQDGGARGDEKLFF; CDR3nt: TGTGCCAGCAGCCAAGATGGGGGGGCCCGCGGGGATGAAAAACTGTTTTTT
j_gene: TRBJ2-7; abundance: .; d_gene: .; v_gene: TRBV15; CDR3aa: CATSRDRRAPYEQYF; CDR3nt: TGTGCCACCAGCAGAGATCGCAGGGCCCCCTACGAGCAGTACTTC
j_gene: TRBJ2-7; abundance: .; d_gene: TRBD2; v_gene: TRBV5-1; CDR3aa: CASSLGTSGSELYEQYF; CDR3nt: TGCGCCAGCAGCCTCGGGACTAGCGGGAGCGAACTCTACGAGCAGTACTTC